The table lists the clone carrying this TCR beta chain with a few counts. Antigen: not known. The library had UMIs added by 3' ligation of an oligonucleotide to TCR cDNA. RNA was extracted from 2.5 ml of whole blood of healthy adults. Cells were not sorted; total RNA input targeted 1 to 1000 ng. The data were obtained in a study of naive and memory T cell subsets. General observations from the study: This RNA-based method may be sensitive to activation-related transcript changes.

CDR1 is MNHEY and CDR2 is SVGAGI in the germline V gene. The CDR3 extends over 15 amino acids. The V gene lost 0 bases and the J gene lost 5 bases, with 11 bases spanning the gap. Amplification of ligated cDNA took four PCR rounds with SP2 and nested alpha and beta constant primers. One entry per CDR3 protein, called by TCRdb with MiXCR from the 5' RACE reads. This table has about 59,000 distinct CDR3 sequences, under 10% appearing once. The TCR originated in a female donor in good health. The rearrangement links TRBV6-5 to TRBJ1-5; D is perhaps TRBD1 (6 bases). CDR3 DNA: TGTGCCAGCAGTTACTCTGGGGGGCTGGATCAGCCCCAGCATTTT. Translating it yields CASSYSGGLDQPQHF.